Each of the 18 T cell receptor beta chains below was sequenced from the same sample in a study of T-cell memory formation after mild COVID-19. MiXCR was run by TCRdb on the 5' RACE reads, yielding one entry per CDR3 protein. The sample records roughly 100,000 distinct CDR3 sequences, roughly 16% being singletons. Sequencing used PBMCs or a T cell subset sorted from them (not recorded which). These receptors originate from a man younger than 30 who had mild COVID-19 (a few samples of this study predate the infection). Cell type and time point are not known.

This clonotype was recorded only once. The rearrangement links TRBV13 to TRBJ1-1; 7 positions match TRBD1. Germline V gene data show CDR1 as PRHDT and CDR2 as FYEKMQ (reference sequence). This CDR3 comprises 14 residues. The trim removed 2 bases at V and 5 bases at J, leaving 5 bases unmatched. CDR3: CASSLTGDVTEAFF. As DNA, the CDR3 is TGTGCCAGCAGCTTAACAGGGGATGTTACTGAAGCTTTCTTT.

This clonotype was seen only a few times. This sequence joins TRBV2 and TRBJ2-1; D uncertain. Germline-derived CDR1 and CDR2 are SNHLY and FYNNEI. This CDR3 is built from 14 residues. The V end was cut by 7 bases, the J end by 0 bases, with 10 bases between. This CDR3 is CASKTNPSYNEQFF. The CDR3 DNA reads TGTGCCAGCAAGACGAACCCCTCCTACAATGAGCAGTTCTTC.

This clonotype was found a few times. The chain has TRBV4-3 and TRBJ2-2, with 7 bases that match TRBD1. Germline V gene sequence: CDR1 LGHNA, CDR2 YSLEER. This CDR3 comprises 16 residues. J lost 0 bases, V lost 5 bases, and 6 bases had no gene match. The CDR3 DNA follows: TGCGCCAGCAGCGGGACAGTATTACCGAACACCGGGGAGCTGTTTTTT. Amino acids: CASSGTVLPNTGELFF.

This clonotype was seen a single time. The rearrangement uses TRBV6-2 or TRBV6-3 and TRBJ1-1; a possible D gene is TRBD1 (6 bases). V was pared by 4 bases and J by 1 base, with 13 bases between. The V gene's germline CDR1 is MNHEY and CDR2 SVGEGT. The CDR3 extends over 15 amino acids. CDR3 nucleotides: TGTGCCAGCAGTTGGACTCTAGGGGGGAACACTGAAGCTTTCTTT. Translation: CASSWTLGGNTEAFF.

The chain has TRBV7-9 and TRBJ1-2; TRBD1 agrees at 7 bases. V lost 4 bases, J lost 5 bases, and 4 bases stayed unmatched. The CDR3 is 13 amino acids. CDR1 SEHNR and CDR2 FQNEAQ come from the germline V gene (reference sequence). The CDR3 coding sequence is TGTGCCAGCAGCTACGGGACAGCTTATGGCTACACCTTC. Its translation is CASSYGTAYGYTF.

The chain recombines TRBV12-3 or TRBV12-4 with TRBJ2-3; no definite D call. The germline V and J ends were trimmed by 5 bases and 0 bases, with 9 bases remaining between them. This CDR3 spans 14 amino acids. The CDR3 DNA sequence: TGTGCCAGCAGTATACTCGGTAGCACAGATACGCAGTATTTT. Translation gives CASSILGSTDTQYF.

The chain carries TRBV12-3 or TRBV12-4 and TRBJ2-5; 8 bases agree with TRBD2. V gave up 5 bases and J gave up 5 bases; unmatched junction bases: 4. The CDR3 runs to 13 residues. In DNA form, the CDR3 reads TGTGCCAGCAGTGCCGGGGGGGCGGAGACCCAGTACTTC. Its protein is CASSAGGAETQYF.

Written as DNA, the CDR3 is TGTGCCAGCACCCATGGGCAGGGTCTTTACACCGGGGAGCTGTTTTTT. The encoded protein is CASTHGQGLYTGELFF. The genes are TRBV28 and TRBJ2-2, with a tentative D call TRBD1 (5 bases). V lost 7 bases and J 3 bases, leaving 18 bases between the germline ends. CDR1 and CDR2 from the germline V gene are MDHEN and SYDVKM. The CDR3 has 16 amino acids.

The chain has TRBV10-1 and TRBJ2-5, with D unclear. Germline CDR1 and CDR2: WNHNN and SYGVQD (reference sequence). The CDR3 has 14 residues. Between the trimmed V and J ends, which lost 0 bases and 1 base, there was a span of 6 bases. The CDR3 loop is CASSESEFQETQYF. CDR3 nucleotide sequence: TGCGCCAGCAGTGAGTCGGAATTCCAAGAGACCCAGTACTTC.

Only a few counts were recorded for this clonotype. The chain has TRBV5-4 and TRBJ2-7; no firm D call. CDR3 length: 14 residues. V was trimmed by 1 base and J by 6 bases, leaving 14 bases between them. Germline V gene lookup returns CDR1 SGHNT and CDR2 YYREEE (reference sequence). CDR3 sequence (DNA): TGTGCCAGCAGCTTGCTTCCGGGCGCATTCGAGCAGTACGTC. It codes for CASSLLPGAFEQYV.

The chain carries TRBV3-1 and TRBJ2-3, with D possibly TRBD2 on 7 matching bases. V lost 1 base to trimming and J lost 6 bases, with 14 bases between them. Germline CDR1 reads LGHDT; CDR2 reads YNNKEL (reference sequence). This CDR3 is 15 amino acids long. CDR3 sequence reads: CASSQVAGAPDTQYF. CDR3 nucleotides: TGTGCCAGCAGCCAAGTGGCGGGGGCACCCGATACGCAGTATTTT.

This clonotype was observed at least ten times. This chain connects TRBV7-2 to TRBJ2-6, with D possibly being TRBD2 (5 bases). The V end was cut by 2 bases, the J end by 1 base, with 15 bases between. Germline CDR1 reads SGHTA; CDR2 reads FQGNSA. The CDR3 is 18 amino acids. This CDR3 reads CASSLRTPLRSGANVLTF. In nucleotides, the CDR3 is TGTGCCAGCAGCTTAAGGACTCCCCTTAGGTCTGGGGCCAACGTCCTGACTTTC. Based on the CDR3 plus reference TRBV7-2 and TRBJ2-6, the full variable domain is GAGVSQSPSNKVTEKGKDVELRCDPISGHTALYWYRQSLGQGLEFLIYFQGNSAPDKSGLPSDRFSAERTGGSVSTLTIQRTQQEDSAVYLCASSLRTPLRSGANVLTFGAGSRLTVL.

The rearrangement links TRBV5-5 to TRBJ1-6; no clear D gene. Germline CDR1 is SGHKS and CDR2 is YYEKEE (reference sequence). Trimming left V 0 bases short and J 9 bases short, with 13 bases between. CDR3 size: 15 residues. The CDR3 sequence: CASSLAAGLGSPLHF. In DNA, the CDR3 is TGTGCCAGCAGCTTGGCAGCGGGATTAGGTTCACCCCTCCACTTT. The whole variable domain, filled in from reference TRBV5-5 and TRBJ1-6, reads DAGVTQSPTHLIKTRGQQVTLRCSPISGHKSVSWYQQVLGQGPQFIFQYYEKEERGRGNFPDRFSARQFPNYSSELNVNALLLGDSALYLCASSLAAGLGSPLHFGNGTRLTVT.

The table lists this clonotype with a few counts. This CDR3 reads CSANPLTGEADTQYF. The CDR3 region has the DNA TGCAGTGCTAACCCCCTTACGGGGGAGGCAGATACGCAGTATTTT. The rearrangement links TRBV20-1 to TRBJ2-3; a possible D gene is TRBD2 (6 bases). Trimming removed 4 bases at V and 4 bases at J, with 18 bases between. This CDR3 is 15 amino acids long. Germline CDR1 and CDR2: DFQATT and SNEGSKA (reference sequence).

The V call is TRBV29-1, the J call TRBJ2-6; D is unclear. This CDR3 has 16 residues. V was pared by 0 bases and J by 0 bases, with 9 bases between. The germline V gene has CDR1 SQVTM and CDR2 ANQGSEA. For the CDR3, the DNA is TGCAGCGTTGAAGACCCATCGAACTCTGGGGCCAACGTCCTGACTTTC. It encodes CSVEDPSNSGANVLTF.

The chain is built from TRBV7-8 and TRBJ1-6, with D unclear. The germline V gene encodes CDR1 SGHVS and CDR2 FQNEAQ. V lost 1 base to trimming and J lost 8 bases, with 0 bases between them. The CDR3 is 11 residues long. The CDR3 nucleotides are TGTGCCAGCAGCTTAGATTCACCCCTCCACTTT. Translated: CASSLDSPLHF.

This clonotype was seen a handful of times. The chain joins TRBV20-1 to TRBJ1-1; the D is unclear. V gave up 1 base and J gave up 5 bases, with 20 bases separating them. The CDR3 spans 16 residues. Germline V gives CDR1 DFQATT, CDR2 SNEGSKA (reference sequence). In DNA form, the CDR3 reads TGCAGTGCTAGAGTGGTAGGGTTCCCCAGCTGGACTGAAGCTTTCTTT. Translated, it gives CSARVVGFPSWTEAFF.

V and J are TRBV20-1 and TRBJ1-3; 7 nucleotides line up with TRBD1. The CDR3 length is 18 residues. CDR1 is DFQATT and CDR2 is SNEGSKA in the germline V gene (reference sequence). V was clipped by 5 bases and J by 0 bases; unmatched bases: 16. The chain's CDR3 is CSARGQPDGKNSGNTIYF. The CDR3 DNA sequence: TGCAGTGCTCGGGGACAGCCTGACGGAAAGAACTCTGGAAACACCATATATTTT.